The clone carrying this T cell receptor beta chain has a handful of counts. The antigen is not known. V gave up 2 bases and J gave up 5 bases, with 12 bases separating them. This CDR3 region has 15 residues. CDR1 MNHEY and CDR2 SVGEGT come from the germline V gene. The data originate from a study of T cell repertoires in cytomegalovirus infection. The overall study: Through public TCR beta signatures, both CMV infection and matching HLA type were indicated. Whole-study findings and limits: In two of eight donors, the top clonotype was HLA-C-restricted CMV-specific.

Each CDR3 protein gets one entry after TCRdb re-called the reads with MiXCR. The sample lists 350,000 to 500,000 distinct CDR3 sequences; 25% to 40% were seen once. The sample taken for sequencing was PBMCs. This sequence originates from a human donor in good health (CMV status not recorded). Some clones in this sample may be carry-over from other donors' samples. The chain has TRBV6-2 or TRBV6-3 and TRBJ2-2; tentative D call: TRBD1 (5 bases). This chain's CDR3 is CASSYVGPSTGELFF. In DNA form, the CDR3 reads TGTGCCAGCAGTTACGTGGGGCCGAGTACCGGGGAGCTGTTTTTT.